The 16 T cell receptor beta chains reported below all come from one sample, sequenced in a study of beta chain features in type 1 diabetes. Which antigens these TCRs recognize remains unknown. Study-wide findings and caveats: All four CD4+ subsets of Type 1 diabetes patients contained TCRB CDR3s that were moderately but significantly shorter.

Expressed TCRB transcripts were sequenced because the isolated RNA had all been reverse transcribed beforehand. Generated by immunoSEQ multiplex PCR, the TCRdb table keeps only in-frame clones and is missing some. The sample has under 200,000 clones; about 9% are singletons. The sample was central memory CD4+ T cells from blood. Every receptor here comes from a woman in her late teens or twenties with type 1 diabetes.

This clone has only a few counts. The chain combines TRBV10-2 with TRBJ2-1; no definite D call. The CDR3 has 12 residues. Deletions cut 8 bases from V and 7 bases from J, with 12 bases between. Germline V CDR1 and CDR2: WSHSY, SAAADI. The CDR3 loop reads CASAAFTNEQFF. The CDR3 DNA follows: TGCGCCAGCGCGGCCTTTACAAATGAGCAGTTCTTC.

This clone was counted between two and nine times. V is TRBV11-3 and J is TRBJ2-3; TRBD2 is a possible D gene (6 bases). Germline CDR1 is SGHNT and CDR2 is YENEEA. V was pared by 5 bases and J by 4 bases, with 10 bases between. The CDR3 totals 13 residues. CDR3 coding DNA: TGTGCCAGCAGCCCTAGGGAGGCAGATACGCAGTATTTT. Its translation is CASSPREADTQYF.

The chain recombines TRBV5-1 with TRBJ2-7; 7 bases align to TRBD1. From germline, CDR1 is SGHRS and CDR2 YFSETQ. This CDR3 spans 16 amino acids. Germline trimming cut 2 bases from V and 2 bases from J; bases unmatched to any gene: 10. CDR3 residues: CASSFDFLGTAYEQYF. The CDR3 region has the DNA TGCGCCAGCAGCTTTGATTTCCTTGGGACAGCCTACGAGCAGTACTTC.

A few counts support this clone. The chain has TRBV19 and TRBJ1-5, with a weak D call TRBD1 (6 bases). V gave up 4 bases and J gave up 7 bases, with 11 bases separating them. The CDR3 covers 13 residues. Germline V gene data show CDR1 as LNHDA and CDR2 as SQIVND (reference sequence). The CDR3 region has the DNA TGTGCCAGTAGTAGACAGGCTCAACAGCCCCAGCATTTT. It specifies CASSRQAQQPQHF.

The sample holds a few counts of this clone. The genes are TRBV29-1 and TRBJ2-2, with a weak D call TRBD2 (6 bases). V lost 0 bases and J 0 bases, leaving 8 bases between the germline ends. Germline loops: CDR1 SQVTM, CDR2 ANQGSEA. This CDR3 contains 15 residues. In DNA form, the CDR3 reads TGCAGCGTTGAAGAAGGACTAACGAACACCGGGGAGCTGTTTTTT. Protein product: CSVEEGLTNTGELFF.

The rearrangement links TRBV5-4 to TRBJ2-3, with 7 bases identical to TRBD1. The germline CDR1 and CDR2 sequences are SGHNT and YYREEE (reference sequence). With V trimmed by 0 bases and J by 2 bases, 6 bases remained unmatched. The length of the CDR3 is 16 residues. The CDR3 sequence: CASSLEQGRPTDTQYF. DNA of the CDR3: TGTGCCAGCAGCTTGGAACAGGGGAGACCCACAGATACGCAGTATTTT.

This clone was counted a few times. In nucleotides, the CDR3 is TGTGCCAGCTCACCAATTTTAGCGGGAGGATTTGGGAATGAGCAGTTCTTC. Protein: CASSPILAGGFGNEQFF. The chain employs TRBV18 and TRBJ2-1, with 10 nucleotides matching TRBD2. The CDR3 consists of 17 residues. Per the germline V gene, CDR1 is KGHSH and CDR2 is LQKENI. The J segment lost 7 bases and the V segment lost 2 bases, leaving 11 bases of the junction unmatched.

As to this clone: Other nucleotide sequences from this sample produce the same CDR3. The V call is TRBV18, the J call TRBJ1-1, with D possibly TRBD1 on 5 matching bases. Trimming left V 3 bases short and J 1 base short, with 9 bases between. The CDR3 contains 14 residues. Per the germline V gene, CDR1 is KGHSH and CDR2 is LQKENI. CDR3 DNA sequence: TGTGCCAGCTCACCGGGGCAGGGGAACACTGAAGCTTTCTTT. Amino acids: CASSPGQGNTEAFF.

The chain couples TRBV19 to TRBJ1-4; 11 bases align to TRBD1. With V trimmed by 6 bases and J by 7 bases, 4 bases remained unmatched. This CDR3 has 14 amino acids. Germline V lookup: CDR1 LNHDA, CDR2 SQIVND (reference sequence). The CDR3 sequence: CASSGQGAAEKLFF. CDR3 coding DNA: TGTGCCAGTAGCGGACAGGGGGCGGCTGAAAAACTGTTTTTT.

The genes are TRBV6-5 and TRBJ2-3; D not resolved. Germline V gives CDR1 MNHEY, CDR2 SVGAGI. V lost 6 bases and J 6 bases, leaving 19 bases between the germline ends. The CDR3 sequence is 15 residues long. CDR3 sequence: CASSPEVALRDTQYF. The CDR3 DNA is TGTGCCAGCAGCCCCGAGGTAGCCCTACGCGATACGCAGTATTTT.

For the CDR3, the DNA is TGTGCCAGCAGCCGCAGGGACAGCGGAATCCACACTGAAGCTTTCTTT. It specifies CASSRRDSGIHTEAFF. The chain recombines TRBV7-9 with TRBJ1-1, with TRBD1 identical over 7 bases. The V gene end was trimmed by 5 bases and the J gene end by 3 bases; junction bases not matched to a gene: 12. The germline V gene encodes CDR1 SEHNR and CDR2 FQNEAQ (reference sequence). The CDR3 has 16 amino acids.

In its sample, this clone was seen a few times. The chain links TRBV18 to TRBJ2-7; 10 bases are a match to TRBD2. The CDR3 covers 15 residues. Germline values: CDR1 KGHSH, CDR2 LQKENI. Losses at the gene ends were 6 bases for V and 5 bases for J; bases not matched to a gene: 10. CDR3 sequence reads: CASSTTSGRGHEQYF. The CDR3 coding sequence is TGTGCCAGCTCGACCACGAGCGGGAGGGGCCACGAGCAGTACTTC.

A few counts support this clone. This chain joins TRBV5-4 and TRBJ2-3, with D possibly matching TRBD1 (5 bases). Germline CDR1 SGHNT, CDR2 YYREEE (reference sequence). Deletions cut 1 base from V and 6 bases from J, with 12 bases between. The CDR3 is 14 residues long. CDR3 bases: TGTGCCAGCAGCTTGATGACAGTAGGCGATACGCAGTATTTT. Its protein is CASSLMTVGDTQYF. Complete variable domain (other parts from reference TRBV5-4 and TRBJ2-3): ETGVTQSPTHLIKTRGQQVTLRCSSQSGHNTVSWYQQALGQGPQFIFQYYREEENGRGNFPPRFSGLQFPNYSSELNVNALELDDSALYLCASSLMTVGDTQYFGPGTRLTVL.

This chain uses TRBV18 with TRBJ2-6, with D unclear. The V gene's germline CDR1 is KGHSH and CDR2 LQKENI. V was clipped by 3 bases and J by 0 bases, with 9 bases between them. The CDR3 is made up of 16 amino acids. The CDR3 spells CASSPIEDSGANVLTF. CDR3 DNA: TGTGCCAGCTCACCGATAGAGGACTCTGGGGCCAACGTCCTGACTTTC.

The rearrangement joins TRBV10-1 to TRBJ2-5, with 7 nucleotides matching TRBD2. The V gene's germline CDR1 is WNHNN and CDR2 SYGVQD (reference sequence). This CDR3 comprises 16 residues. V shed 4 bases, J shed 4 bases, and the junction held 12 bases outside the gene matches. The CDR3 protein is CASSGPGLGERETQYF. The DNA of the CDR3 is TGCGCCAGCAGTGGACCAGGACTAGGGGAACGAGAGACCCAGTACTTC.

As for this clone: A much larger clone differs by one base, so this may be a read error. V and J are TRBV7-2 and TRBJ2-3, with D tentatively TRBD1 (6 bases). CDR3 length equals 14 residues. V lost 2 bases to trimming and J lost 4 bases, with 10 bases between them. CDR1 SGHTA and CDR2 FQGNSA come from the germline V gene. This CDR3 reads CASSLRGSPDTQYF. The CDR3, as DNA: TGTGCCAGCAGCTTAAGGGGGAGCCCAGATACGCAGTATTTT. The complete variable domain, with remaining parts taken from reference TRBV7-2 and TRBJ2-3, reads GAGVSQSPSNKVTEKGKDVELRCDPISGHTALYWYRQSLGQGLEFLIYFQGNSAPDKSGLPSDRFSAERTGGSVSTLTIQRTQQEDSAVYLCASSLRGSPDTQYFGPGTRLTVL.